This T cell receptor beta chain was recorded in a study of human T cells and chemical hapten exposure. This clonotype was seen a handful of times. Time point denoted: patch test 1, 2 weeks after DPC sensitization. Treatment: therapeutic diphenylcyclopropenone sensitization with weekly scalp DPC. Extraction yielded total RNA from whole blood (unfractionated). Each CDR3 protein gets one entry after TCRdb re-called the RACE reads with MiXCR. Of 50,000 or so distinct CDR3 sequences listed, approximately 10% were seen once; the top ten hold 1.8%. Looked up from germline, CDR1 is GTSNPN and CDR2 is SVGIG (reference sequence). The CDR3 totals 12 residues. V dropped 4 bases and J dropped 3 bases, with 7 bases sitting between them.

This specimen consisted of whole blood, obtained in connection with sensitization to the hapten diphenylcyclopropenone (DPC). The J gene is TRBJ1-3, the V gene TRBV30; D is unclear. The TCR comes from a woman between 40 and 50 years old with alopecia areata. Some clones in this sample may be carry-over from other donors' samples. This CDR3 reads CAWKQIGNTIYF. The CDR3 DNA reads TGTGCCTGGAAACAGATTGGAAACACCATATATTTT.